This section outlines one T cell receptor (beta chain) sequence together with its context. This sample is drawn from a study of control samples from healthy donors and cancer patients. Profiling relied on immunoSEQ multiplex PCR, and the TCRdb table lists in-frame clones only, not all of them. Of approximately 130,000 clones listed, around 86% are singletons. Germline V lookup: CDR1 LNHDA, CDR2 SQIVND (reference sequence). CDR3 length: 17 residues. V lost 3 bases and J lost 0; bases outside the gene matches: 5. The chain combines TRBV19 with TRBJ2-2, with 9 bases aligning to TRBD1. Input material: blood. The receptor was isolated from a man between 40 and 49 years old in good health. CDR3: CASSIGTGRANTGELFF. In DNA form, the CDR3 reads TGTGCCAGTAGTATCGGGACAGGGAGGGCGAACACCGGGGAGCTGTTTTTT.